This is a list of T cell receptor beta chains from one sample in a study of shared T cell receptors in the human thymus. Method: immunoSEQ multiplex PCR; TCRdb's copy keeps in-frame clones and lacks some. The data hold about 660,000 clones, with over 75% observed a single time. A further study also used this sample, focusing on human thymus T cells.

The sample consisted of thymocytes. The receptors come from a boy under two years old with a congenital heart defect. Each CDR3 is given with its conserved first and last residue. D genes are given only for firm matches. Not all rows give a size; the values are once, few, many and, for expanded clones, a class.

j_call v_call d_call clone_size cdr3_nt cdr3_aa
TRBJ2-7 TRBV25-1 - once TGTGCCAGCAGTGGGGGGGGCCTCTACGAGCAGTACTTC CASSGGGLYEQYF
TRBJ2-7 TRBV11-3 - - TGTGCCAGCAGCTTAGATCCCAGGGGGAGGAAAAACTACGAGCAGTACTTC CASSLDPRGRKNYEQYF
TRBJ2-2 TRBV10-3 - - TGTGCCATCAGTGAATCGGGTCTAGCGAACACCGGGGAGCTGTTTTTT CAISESGLANTGELFF
TRBJ2-7 TRBV4-2 TRBD2 - TGTGCCAGCAGCCAAGAACCTCGGCGGGAGAAAGTCGAGCAGTACTTC CASSQEPRREKVEQYF
TRBJ1-2 TRBV4-1 TRBD1 - TGCGCCAGCCAGGGACAGAACTATGGCTACACCTTC CASQGQNYGYTF
TRBJ2-4 TRBV18 TRBD1 - TGTGCCAGCTCACCACCGGCGGGACAGGGGAGAAACATTCAGTACTTC CASSPPAGQGRNIQYF
TRBJ2-7 TRBV5-5 - - TGTGCCAGCAGCCCGGGTGTGCGGGGAACAAAGTACGAGCAGTACTTC CASSPGVRGTKYEQYF
TRBJ2-4 TRBV5-1 TRBD2 - TGCGCCAGCAGCCTGGGACTAGCGGGTCAAAACATTCAGTACTTC CASSLGLAGQNIQYF
TRBJ1-4 TRBV6-6 - - TGTGCCAGCAGTTACCGTGGGGCTTATAATGAAAAACTGTTTTTT CASSYRGAYNEKLFF
TRBJ1-2 TRBV11-2 - - TGTGCCAGCAGCTCCGGAAGGGGGTTCTATGGCTACACCTTC CASSSGRGFYGYTF
TRBJ2-3 TRBV19 - - TGTGCCAGTAGTATCTTCGACACAGTGGGCACAGATACGCAGTATTTT CASSIFDTVGTDTQYF
TRBJ2-7 TRBV23-1 - - TGCGCCAGCACCCAATACCTAGGGGGACACTCCTACGAGCAGTACTTC CASTQYLGGHSYEQYF
TRBJ2-3 TRBV6-5 - - TGTGCCAGCAGTTACACCTGGGACAACGCGGATACGCAGTATTTT CASSYTWDNADTQYF
TRBJ2-5 TRBV7-6 - - TGTGCCAGCAGCCCAGTCAGGGTCCAAGAGACCCAGTACTTC CASSPVRVQETQYF
TRBJ1-2 TRBV29-1 - - TGCAGCGACGGGGGGTTCTATGGCTACACCTTC CSDGGFYGYTF
TRBJ2-7 TRBV5-4 TRBD1 - TGTGCCAGCAGCTTGGGCCAGGGGGCATCCTACGAGCAGTACTTC CASSLGQGASYEQYF
TRBJ1-2 TRBV5-1 - - TGCGCCAGCAGCTTGAGGCAGGGTCGCGGCTACACCTTC CASSLRQGRGYTF
TRBJ2-7 TRBV11-3 TRBD1 - TGTGCCAGCAGCTTAGCCAGGGGGTCGAAGAACGAGCAGTACTTC CASSLARGSKNEQYF
TRBJ2-5 TRBV6-5 - - TGTGCCAGCAGTTACTTCAGCGGAGACTTCCAAGAGACCCAGTACTTC CASSYFSGDFQETQYF
TRBJ2-1 TRBV25-1 TRBD2 - TGTGCCAGCAGTGTGACTAGCGGGAGGGCGATACGGAATGAGCAGTTCTTC CASSVTSGRAIRNEQFF
TRBJ1-4 TRBV2 - - TGTGCCAGCAGGGGGCGACCTAATGAAAAACTGTTTTTT CASRGRPNEKLFF
TRBJ2-1 TRBV14 TRBD1 - TGTGCCAGCAGCCAAGTGGGGACAGTCTACAATGAGCAGTTCTTC CASSQVGTVYNEQFF
TRBJ2-7 TRBV27 TRBD1 - TGTGCCAGCAGTCCTCGGGACAGGGCTGGGTGCGAGCAGTACTTC CASSPRDRAGCEQYF
TRBJ2-7 TRBV5-1 - - TGCGCCAGCAGCTCCTATGACAGGTCAATGGAGCAGTACTTC CASSSYDRSMEQYF
TRBJ1-1 TRBV5-6 TRBD1 - TGTGCCAGAAGCCGATCGACAGGGCCGCGGGACACTGAAGCTTTCTTT CARSRSTGPRDTEAFF
TRBJ2-1 TRBV5-1 - - TGCGCCAGCAGCTTGTCGGCGGGACGGGACCGCAATGAGCAGTTCTTC CASSLSAGRDRNEQFF
TRBJ1-2 TRBV2 TRBD1 - TGTGCCAGCAGTGTTTTGTCCAGGACAGGGTTCTATGGCTACACCTTC CASSVLSRTGFYGYTF
TRBJ2-3 TRBV18 TRBD2 - TGTGCCAGCTCACCACGGGACTACACAGATACGCAGTATTTT CASSPRDYTDTQYF